One sample yielded the 21 T cell receptor beta chains listed below, sequenced in a study of human T cells and chemical hapten exposure. One entry per CDR3 protein, called by TCRdb with MiXCR from the RACE reads. In the table there are about 80,000 distinct CDR3 sequences, around 15% of which are singletons. The time point is: pre-sensitization, week 0. Treatment specified: therapeutic diphenylcyclopropenone sensitization with weekly scalp DPC. Sequences were derived from whole blood, sampled in connection with sensitization to the hapten diphenylcyclopropenone (DPC). The receptors derive from a woman in her 50s with alopecia areata. Some clones in this sample may be carry-over from other donors' samples.

The sample holds a few counts of this clonotype. The rearrangement links TRBV9 to TRBJ2-1; TRBD2 matches at 11 bases. Germline V CDR1 and CDR2: SGDLS, YYNGEE. The CDR3 loop spans 17 amino acids. The V and J ends lost 3 bases and 10 bases, in that order; junction bases with no gene match: 15. The chain's CDR3 is CASSERGVAGGPGEQFF. CDR3 DNA: TGTGCCAGCAGCGAAAGAGGCGTAGCGGGAGGGCCGGGGGAGCAGTTCTTC.

This clonotype appeared a few times. The chain joins TRBV28 to TRBJ1-1, with unresolved D. CDR1 is MDHEN and CDR2 is SYDVKM in the germline V gene. The CDR3 runs 12 residues. Here the CDR3 DNA reads TGTGCGACCTACGTAATGAACACTGAAGCTTTCTTT. Translation: CATYVMNTEAFF.

This clonotype was seen ten or more times. CDR3 region: CASSQPGRASREKLFF. The CDR3 nucleotides read TGTGCCAGCAGCCAGCCCGGGCGGGCGTCAAGGGAAAAACTGTTTTTT. This chain joins TRBV7-9 and TRBJ1-4; D is ambiguous. The CDR3 is made up of 16 amino acids. Trimming took off 5 bases at V and 8 bases at J, with 21 bases between the two ends. Germline-derived CDR1 and CDR2 are SEHNR and FQNEAQ (reference sequence).

This clonotype was counted only a few times. The V and J genes are TRBV7-8 and TRBJ2-7; 10 bases line up with TRBD2. J was trimmed by 1 base and V by 5 bases; bases with no gene match: 11. The CDR3 is 17 residues long. Germline CDR1 is SGHVS and CDR2 is FQNEAQ. CDR3 in DNA: TGTGCCAGCAGCCCGAGGACTAGCGGACTTCCGTCCTACGAGCAGTACTTC. Its protein is CASSPRTSGLPSYEQYF.

With respect to this clonotype: With a much larger clone just one base away, this may be a read error. The CDR3: CSVVGDYEQFF. Here the CDR3 DNA reads TGCAGCGTTGTCGGGGACTATGAGCAGTTCTTC. The chain employs TRBV29-1 and TRBJ2-1; tentative D call: TRBD2 (6 bases). The germline V gene encodes CDR1 SQVTM and CDR2 ANQGSEA. The CDR3 is made up of 11 amino acids. V lost 4 bases, J lost 8 bases, and 9 bases lay in between.

The V gene is TRBV5-5, the J gene TRBJ2-3; perhaps TRBD2 as D (6 bases). Trimming took off 2 bases at V and 0 bases at J, with 7 bases between the two ends. From germline, CDR1 is SGHKS and CDR2 YYEKEE (reference sequence). The CDR3 runs to 14 residues. CDR3 nucleotides: TGTGCCAGCAGCTTCCTAGCGAGCACAGATACGCAGTATTTT. Protein product: CASSFLASTDTQYF.

CDR3: CASSSGADYGYTF. The CDR3 DNA is TGTGCCAGCAGCTCAGGGGCTGACTATGGCTACACCTTC. V usage is TRBV7-2 and J usage is TRBJ1-2, with TRBD1 as a possible D gene (6 bases). Trimming pared 4 bases from V and 3 bases from J, leaving 9 bases between. The germline CDR1 and CDR2 sequences are SGHTA and FQGNSA. The CDR3 has 13 residues.

This clonotype was seen only a few times. The genes are TRBV29-1 and TRBJ2-1, with D perhaps matching TRBD2 (7 bases). The CDR3 extends over 15 amino acids. The germline V gene encodes CDR1 SQVTM and CDR2 ANQGSEA. V lost 3 bases to trimming and J lost 4 bases, with 16 bases between them. In DNA form, the CDR3 reads TGCAGCGTTGACAAAAAGGGGGAGGGTTACAATGAGCAGTTCTTC. Translating it yields CSVDKKGEGYNEQFF.

The rearrangement joins TRBV3-1 to TRBJ1-6; D perhaps matches TRBD1 (5 bases). V was shortened by 5 bases and J by 8 bases, with 13 bases between the two germline ends. The CDR3 is made up of 14 amino acids. CDR1 is LGHDT, CDR2 YNNKEL, per germline (reference sequence). CDR3 nucleotides: TGTGCCAGCAGCTGGGACGGGAGAGATTCACCCCTCCACTTT. It yields the protein CASSWDGRDSPLHF. The whole variable domain, filled in from reference TRBV3-1 and TRBJ1-6, reads DTAVSQTPKYLVTQMGNDKSIKCEQNLGHDTMYWYKQDSKKFLKIMFSYNNKELIINETVPNRFSPKSPDKAHLNLHINSLELGDSAVYFCASSWDGRDSPLHFGNGTRLTVT.

The CDR3 region has the DNA TGTGCCAGCAGTTACTCGACTAGCGGGAGATTTGGCACAGATACGCAGTATTTT. Its translation is CASSYSTSGRFGTDTQYF. This chain uses TRBV6-2 or TRBV6-3 with TRBJ2-3; TRBD2 agrees at 12 bases. Germline values: CDR1 MNHEY, CDR2 SVGEGT. There are 18 residues in the CDR3. J was trimmed by 1 base and V by 0 bases; bases with no gene match: 5.

This clonotype has only a few counts. The CDR3 bases are TGTGCCAGCTCACCACTCGGTGGACGTGAAAAACTGTTTTTT. As protein: CASSPLGGREKLFF. The chain uses TRBV18 and TRBJ1-4; D call uncertain. CDR1 and CDR2 from the germline V gene are KGHSH and LQKENI. The CDR3 sequence is 14 residues long. V was trimmed by 1 base and J by 7 bases, leaving 10 bases between them. Full variable domain (outside the CDR3, taken from reference TRBV18 and TRBJ1-4): NAGVMQNPRHLVRRRGQEARLRCSPMKGHSHVYWYRQLPEEGLKFMVYLQKENIIDESGMPKERFSAEFPKEGPSILRIQQVVRGDSAAYFCASSPLGGREKLFFGSGTQLSVL.

This clonotype was detected a few times. The chain uses TRBV30 and TRBJ2-3; no clear D. CDR3 length: 18 residues. Deletions cut 1 base from V and 2 bases from J, with 22 bases between. Germline V gene data show CDR1 as GTSNPN and CDR2 as SVGIG (reference sequence). CDR3 sequence reads: CAWSEPTDPGSPTDTQYF. Here the CDR3 DNA reads TGTGCCTGGAGTGAACCGACGGACCCCGGATCTCCCACAGATACGCAGTATTTT. The full variable domain, with the rest looked up from reference TRBV30 and TRBJ2-3, is SQTIHQWPATLVQPVGSPLSLECTVEGTSNPNLYWYRQAAGRGLQLLFYSVGIGQISSEVPQNLSASRPQDRQFILSSKKLLLSDSGFYLCAWSEPTDPGSPTDTQYFGPGTRLTVL.

The V call is TRBV20-1, the J call TRBJ2-7, with 7 bases fitting TRBD1. Germline trimming cut 3 bases from V and 2 bases from J; bases unmatched to any gene: 4. CDR3 length equals 13 residues. CDR1 and CDR2 (germline): DFQATT, SNEGSKA (reference sequence). The CDR3 DNA reads as TGCAGTGCTAGCCCACAGGGGCCCTACGAGCAGTACTTC. This gives the protein CSASPQGPYEQYF.

J is TRBJ1-1 and V is TRBV20-1; possibly TRBD1 for D (5 bases). CDR3 size: 14 residues. Trimming took off 3 bases at V and 4 bases at J, with 15 bases between the two ends. CDR1 and CDR2 from the germline V gene are DFQATT and SNEGSKA (reference sequence). Written as DNA, the CDR3 is TGCAGTGCTAGGCCGTCAGGGATTGTCACTGAAGCTTTCTTT. This translates into CSARPSGIVTEAFF.

V usage is TRBV10-3 and J usage is TRBJ2-5; TRBD2 might be the D (6 bases). The germline gives CDR1 ENHRY, CDR2 SYGVKD. V lost 11 bases and J 5 bases, leaving 12 bases between the germline ends. The CDR3 is 11 amino acids. The DNA for the CDR3 is TGTGCCGCGGGACGGGTTGAGACCCAGTACTTC. This gives the protein CAAGRVETQYF.

Many counts were recorded for this clonotype. The chain carries TRBV6-1 and TRBJ1-2; D gene uncertain. From germline, CDR1 is MNHNS and CDR2 SASEGT. Between the trimmed V and J ends, which lost 0 bases and 8 bases, there was a span of 4 bases. This CDR3 is built from 11 residues. This CDR3 reads CASSEALGYTF. CDR3 bases: TGTGCCAGCAGTGAAGCGCTAGGCTACACCTTC.

This clonotype was detected a few times. The chain employs TRBV20-1 and TRBJ2-7, with D possibly being TRBD1 or TRBD2 (5 bases each). CDR1 and CDR2 (germline): DFQATT, SNEGSKA (reference sequence). V gave up 3 bases and J gave up 2 bases, with 11 bases separating them. CDR3 length: 13 amino acids. CDR3 loop: CSASKGDPYEQYF. CDR3 DNA: TGCAGTGCTAGTAAAGGGGACCCCTACGAGCAGTACTTC.

The chain has TRBV20-1 and TRBJ2-3; D assignment may be TRBD1 or TRBD2 (6 bases each). V lost 3 bases and J 2 bases, leaving 9 bases between the germline ends. Looked up from germline, CDR1 is DFQATT and CDR2 is SNEGSKA (reference sequence). There are 13 residues in the CDR3. In DNA form, the CDR3 reads TGCAGTGCTAGTACGGGGGCCACAGATACGCAGTATTTT. Translating it yields CSASTGATDTQYF.

This clonotype was detected only a few times. The chain carries TRBV6-1 and TRBJ1-5; 9 bases line up with TRBD1. CDR1 and CDR2 (germline): MNHNS, SASEGT. Trimming took 7 bases from V and 6 from J; bases not matched to a gene: 10. This CDR3 is built from 15 residues. The DNA of the CDR3 is TGTGCCAGCACCAGGGGGACAGGGACTTTTCAGCCCCAGCATTTT. This codes for CASTRGTGTFQPQHF.

The chain links TRBV10-3 to TRBJ2-2; D gene ambiguous. Trimming removed 3 bases from V and 6 bases from J, with 8 bases in between. CDR1 and CDR2 (germline): ENHRY, SYGVKD. This CDR3 spans 13 amino acids. The CDR3 DNA is TGTGCCATCAGTGAACAGTTAGCCGGGGAGCTGTTTTTT. Encoded protein: CAISEQLAGELFF.

This clonotype was seen more than once but under ten times. The V call is TRBV6-2 or TRBV6-3, the J call TRBJ2-1; maybe TRBD1 (5 bases). The CDR3 has 14 residues. CDR1 is MNHEY and CDR2 is SVGEGT in the germline V gene. The V end lost 0 bases, the J end lost 6 bases, and 9 bases lay between the germline ends. CDR3 nucleotides: TGTGCCAGCAGTTACTCGGTAAGGGGCAATGAGCAGTTCTTC. It encodes CASSYSVRGNEQFF.